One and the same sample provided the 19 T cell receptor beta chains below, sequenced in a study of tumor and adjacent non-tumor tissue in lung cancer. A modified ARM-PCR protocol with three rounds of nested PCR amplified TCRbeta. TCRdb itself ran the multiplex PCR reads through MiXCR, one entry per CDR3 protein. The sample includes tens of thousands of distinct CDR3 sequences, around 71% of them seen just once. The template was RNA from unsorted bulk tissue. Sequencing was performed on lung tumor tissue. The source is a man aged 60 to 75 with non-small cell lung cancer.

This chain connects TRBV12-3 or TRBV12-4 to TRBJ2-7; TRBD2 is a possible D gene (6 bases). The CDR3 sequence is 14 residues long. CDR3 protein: CAGSVSGLSYEQYF. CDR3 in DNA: TGTGCAGGCAGCGTTAGCGGTTTAAGCTACGAGCAGTACTTC.

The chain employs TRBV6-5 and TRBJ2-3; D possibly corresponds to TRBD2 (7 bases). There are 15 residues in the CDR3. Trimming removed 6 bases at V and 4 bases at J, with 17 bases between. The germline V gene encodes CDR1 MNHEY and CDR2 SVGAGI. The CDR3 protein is CASSPGGGGADTQYF. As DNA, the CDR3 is TGTGCCAGCAGCCCAGGAGGGGGGGGCGCAGATACGCAGTATTTT.

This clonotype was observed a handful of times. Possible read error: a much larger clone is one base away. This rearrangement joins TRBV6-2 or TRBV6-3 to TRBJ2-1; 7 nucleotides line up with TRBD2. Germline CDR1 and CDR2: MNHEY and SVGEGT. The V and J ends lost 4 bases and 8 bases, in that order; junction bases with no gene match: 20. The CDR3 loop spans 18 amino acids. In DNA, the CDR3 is TGTGCCAGCAGTTTCTTGACTAGCAGGAGGGCCGAGGGGTATGAGCAGTTCTTC. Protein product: CASSFLTSRRAEGYEQFF.

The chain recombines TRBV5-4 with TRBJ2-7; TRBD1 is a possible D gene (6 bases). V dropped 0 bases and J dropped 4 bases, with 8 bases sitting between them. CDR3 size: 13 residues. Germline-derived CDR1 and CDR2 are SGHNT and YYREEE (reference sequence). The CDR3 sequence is CASSLGDIYEQYF. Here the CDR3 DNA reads TGTGCCAGCAGCTTGGGGGACATATACGAGCAGTACTTC.

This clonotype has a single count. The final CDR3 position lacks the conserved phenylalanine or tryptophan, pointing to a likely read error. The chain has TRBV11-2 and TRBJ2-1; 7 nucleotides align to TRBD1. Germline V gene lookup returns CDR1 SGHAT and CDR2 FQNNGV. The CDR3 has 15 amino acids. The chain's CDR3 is CASIRGTESYSEQFL. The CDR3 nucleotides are TGTGCCAGCATCCGTGGGACAGAATCCTACAGTGAGCAGTTCCTC.

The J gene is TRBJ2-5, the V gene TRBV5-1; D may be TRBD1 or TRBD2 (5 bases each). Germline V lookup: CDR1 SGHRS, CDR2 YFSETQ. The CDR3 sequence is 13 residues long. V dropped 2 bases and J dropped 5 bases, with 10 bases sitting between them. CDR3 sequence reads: CASSFLGDETQYF. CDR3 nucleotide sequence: TGCGCCAGCAGCTTTTTGGGGGATGAGACCCAGTACTTC.

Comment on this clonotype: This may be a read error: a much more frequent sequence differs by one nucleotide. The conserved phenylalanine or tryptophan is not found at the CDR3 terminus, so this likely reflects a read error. In nucleotides, the CDR3 is TGTGCCAGCAGCGCCCGCCTGACCCATAATTCACCCCTCCACCTT. Amino acid sequence: CASSARLTHNSPLHL. V is TRBV12-3 or TRBV12-4 and J is TRBJ1-6, with D unclear. The V end was cut by 6 bases, the J end by 5 bases, with 14 bases between. The CDR3 runs to 15 residues.

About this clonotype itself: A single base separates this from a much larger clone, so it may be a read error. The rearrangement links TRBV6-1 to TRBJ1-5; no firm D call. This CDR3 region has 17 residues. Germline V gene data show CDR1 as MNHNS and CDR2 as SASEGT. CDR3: CTSSEVRRFQGNQPQHF. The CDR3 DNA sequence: TGTACCAGCAGTGAAGTCAGGAGATTTCAGGGCAATCAGCCCCAGCATTTT.

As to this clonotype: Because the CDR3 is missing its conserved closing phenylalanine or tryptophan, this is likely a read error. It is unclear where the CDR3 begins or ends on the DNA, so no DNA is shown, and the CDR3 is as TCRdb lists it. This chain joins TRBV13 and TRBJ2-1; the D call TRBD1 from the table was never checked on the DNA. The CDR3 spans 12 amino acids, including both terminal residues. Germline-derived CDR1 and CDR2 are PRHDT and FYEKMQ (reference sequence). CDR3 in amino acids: CASSYFRAEQFL.

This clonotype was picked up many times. The CDR3 nucleotides are TGTGCCAGCAGTTATTCTACCGGGACTAGCGGGAGTGGAGATACGCAGTATTTT. Translation: CASSYSTGTSGSGDTQYF. The rearrangement joins TRBV6-2 or TRBV6-3 to TRBJ2-3; 14 positions match TRBD2. V dropped 3 bases and J dropped 5; count of bases not matched to a gene: 10. In germline, CDR1 is MNHEY, CDR2 SVGEGT. CDR3 length: 18 amino acids.

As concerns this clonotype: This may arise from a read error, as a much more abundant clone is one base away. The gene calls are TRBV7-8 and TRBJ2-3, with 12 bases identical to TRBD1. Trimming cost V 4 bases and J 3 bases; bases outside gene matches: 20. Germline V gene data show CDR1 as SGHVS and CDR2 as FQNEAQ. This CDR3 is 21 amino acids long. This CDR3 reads CASSWDGDQSGTGGLTDTQYF. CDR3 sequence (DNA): TGTGCCAGCAGCTGGGATGGGGACCAATCCGGGACAGGGGGCTTAACAGATACGCAGTATTTT.

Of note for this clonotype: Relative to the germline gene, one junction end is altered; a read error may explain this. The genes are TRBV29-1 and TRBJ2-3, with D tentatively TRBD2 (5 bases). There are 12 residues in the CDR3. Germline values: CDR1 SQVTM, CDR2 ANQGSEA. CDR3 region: CGVGEGTDTQYF. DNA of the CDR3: TGTGGCGTAGGCGAGGGAACAGATACGCAGTATTTT.

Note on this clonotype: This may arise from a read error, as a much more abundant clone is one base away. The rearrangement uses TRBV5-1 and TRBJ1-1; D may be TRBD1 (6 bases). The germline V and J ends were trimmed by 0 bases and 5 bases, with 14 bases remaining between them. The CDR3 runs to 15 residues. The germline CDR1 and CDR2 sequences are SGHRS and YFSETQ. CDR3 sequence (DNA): TGCGCCAGCAGCTTGGGTGGGGGGCGCGGAACTGAAGCTTTCTTT. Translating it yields CASSLGGGRGTEAFF.

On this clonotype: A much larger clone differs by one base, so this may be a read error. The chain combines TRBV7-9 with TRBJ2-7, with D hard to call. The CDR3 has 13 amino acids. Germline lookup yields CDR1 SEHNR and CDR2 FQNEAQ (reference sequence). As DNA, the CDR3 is TGTGCCGGCAGCCAAAGTACGGCCTACGAGCAGTACTTC. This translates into CAGSQSTAYEQYF.

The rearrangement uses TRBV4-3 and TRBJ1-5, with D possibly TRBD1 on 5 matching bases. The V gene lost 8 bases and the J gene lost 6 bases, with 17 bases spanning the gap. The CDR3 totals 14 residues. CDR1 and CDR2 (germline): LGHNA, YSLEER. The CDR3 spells CASGQERTSQPQHF. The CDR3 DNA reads TGCGCCAGCGGTCAAGAGAGGACAAGTCAGCCCCAGCATTTT.

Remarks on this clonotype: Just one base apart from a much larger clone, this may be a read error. The CDR3 coding sequence is TGTGCCAGCAGCCCTACAGACAATGAGCAGTTCTTC. This translates into CASSPTDNEQFF. The V gene is TRBV6-2 or TRBV6-3, the J gene TRBJ2-1; no firm D call. V was pared by 6 bases and J by 5 bases, with 8 bases between. CDR1 is MNHEY and CDR2 is SVGEGT in the germline V gene. This CDR3 is built from 12 residues.

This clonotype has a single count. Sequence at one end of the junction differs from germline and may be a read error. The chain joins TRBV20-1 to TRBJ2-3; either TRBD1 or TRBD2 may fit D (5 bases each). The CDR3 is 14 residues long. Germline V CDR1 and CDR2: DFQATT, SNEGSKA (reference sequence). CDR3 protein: CITRRQLSTDTQYF. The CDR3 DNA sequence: TGCATTACTAGACGACAGCTTAGCACGGATACGCAGTATTTT.

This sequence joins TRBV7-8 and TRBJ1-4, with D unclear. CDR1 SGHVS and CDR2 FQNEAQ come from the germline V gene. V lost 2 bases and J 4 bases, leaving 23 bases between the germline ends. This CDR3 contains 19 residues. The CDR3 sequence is CASSLWPGSNLQNNEKLFF. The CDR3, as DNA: TGTGCCAGCAGCTTATGGCCGGGGTCAAACCTTCAAAATAATGAAAAACTGTTTTTT.

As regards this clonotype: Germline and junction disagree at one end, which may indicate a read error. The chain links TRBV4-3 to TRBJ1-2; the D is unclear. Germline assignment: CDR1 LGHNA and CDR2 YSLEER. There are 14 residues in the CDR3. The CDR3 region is CASIQEEGMAGYTF. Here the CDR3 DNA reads TGCGCCAGCATCCAAGAAGAGGGAATGGCTGGCTACACCTTC.